This T cell receptor beta chain was recorded in a study of T cells after posttransplantation cyclophosphamide. Overall study findings and caveats: Blood and skin or GI T cell repertoires showed limited TRB overlap. Later post-transplant blood repertoires were often dominated by donor CD8+ memory clones. Recipient CMV seropositivity and CMV reactivation strongly tracked TRB clonality.

This clone showed up many times. The antigen is not known. TCRdb's copy holds only in-frame clones and misses some; the assay was immunoSEQ multiplex PCR. The table lists 6,000 to 8,000 clones, no singletons, with 6% in the top ten. Treatment was busulfan-fludarabine conditioning, a marrow graft, and cyclophosphamide on days +3 and +4. The sequence was obtained from a male patient aged 25-45 years who received an allogeneic stem cell transplant from an unrelated donor, was CMV-positive, and had acute and chronic GVHD. Some T cells may be provided by the graft donor. The starting material was PBMCs, obtained after an allogeneic stem cell transplant with post-transplant cyclophosphamide.

In nucleotides, the CDR3 is TGTGCCAGCACCCAGACAGGGCAAGGCTACACCTTC. This codes for CASTQTGQGYTF. V gene TRBV27 combines with J gene TRBJ1-2, with 7 bases matching TRBD1. Trimming at V came to 7 bases and at J to 8 bases, leaving 7 bases not matched to a gene. Germline CDR1 is MNHEY and CDR2 is SMNVEV (reference sequence). There are 12 residues in the CDR3.